The 13 T cell receptor beta chains below were found in one sample sequenced in a study of T cell repertoires in cytomegalovirus infection (dated by TCRdb to between 2018 and 2021). TCRdb names Illumina HiSeq 1500 as the instrument used. The public reads were reanalyzed by TCRdb: fastp trimming at Q25, MiXCR alignment, in-frame beta chains only. Under each unique CDR3 protein, matching rows form one entry showing the most common genes and DNA. This sample lists roughly 130,000 distinct CDR3 sequences; around 25% were detected once. Jointly, the top ten make up around 32% of the sample. The antigens of these receptors remain unknown. Material: PBMCs, sequenced either directly or after in vitro stimulation (not recorded which). The receptors come from a human donor in good health (CMV status not recorded). Some clones in this sample may be carry-over from other donors' samples.

This clonotype was observed a few times. This chain links TRBV29-1 with TRBJ2-1; 8 positions agree with TRBD2. With V trimmed by 3 bases and J by 7 bases, 5 bases remained unmatched. The CDR3 length is 13 residues. CDR1 is SQVTM and CDR2 is ANQGSEA in the germline V gene. CDR3 protein: CSVDVGGRNEQFF. Written as DNA, the CDR3 is TGCAGCGTTGACGTCGGCGGGAGGAATGAGCAGTTCTTC.

This clonotype was seen repeatedly, ten times or more. The chain links TRBV6-5 to TRBJ2-7, with D possibly being TRBD1 (6 bases). Trimming shortened V by 5 bases and J by 4 bases, and 21 bases separated the two germline ends. Germline CDR1 and CDR2: MNHEY and SVGAGI. The CDR3 has 16 residues. CDR3 sequence (DNA): TGTGCCAGCAGTACCCGTGGGGGCGGGTCGGCTTACGAGCAGTACTTC. This encodes CASSTRGGGSAYEQYF.

This chain uses TRBV15 with TRBJ1-5, with D perhaps matching TRBD1 (5 bases). The germline gives CDR1 LNHNV, CDR2 YYDKDF (reference sequence). CDR3 length equals 14 residues. Trimming pared 0 bases from V and 4 bases from J, leaving 7 bases between. The CDR3 DNA reads TGTGCCACCAGCAGAGAAGGGGCTAATCAGCCCCAGCATTTT. This encodes CATSREGANQPQHF. Full variable domain (remainder filled in from reference TRBV15 and TRBJ1-5): DAMVIQNPRYQVTQFGKPVTLSCSQTLNHNVMYWYQQKSSQAPKLLFHYYDKDFNNEADTPDNFQSRRPNTSFCFLDIRSPGLGDTAMYLCATSREGANQPQHFGDGTRLSIL.

This clonotype was detected ten times or more. This chain uses TRBV7-2 with TRBJ2-5, with D possibly TRBD1 on 6 matching bases. The germline V gene encodes CDR1 SGHTA and CDR2 FQGNSA. Trimming left V 5 bases short and J 0 bases short, with 7 bases between. There are 13 residues in the CDR3. CDR3: CASSGTYQETQYF. The CDR3 nucleotides read TGTGCCAGCAGCGGGACATACCAAGAGACCCAGTACTTC.

The V and J genes are TRBV28 and TRBJ1-5, with TRBD1 identical over 8 bases. The trim removed 4 bases at V and 3 bases at J, leaving 8 bases unmatched. The CDR3 spans 16 residues. Germline V gene sequence: CDR1 MDHEN, CDR2 SYDVKM. The CDR3 DNA is TGTGCCAGCAGTTCCGGAGGGCAGGGGGCCAATCAGCCCCAGCATTTT. Encoded protein: CASSSGGQGANQPQHF.

In regard to this clonotype: This may stem from a read error, because a much larger clone lies one nucleotide away. The genes are TRBV7-6 and TRBJ2-2; no firm D call. There are 14 residues in the CDR3. The V end was cut by 1 base, the J end by 2 bases, with 5 bases between. The germline CDR1 and CDR2 sequences are SGHVS and FNYEAQ. The CDR3 here is CASSLGSNTGELFF. CDR3 in DNA: TGTGCCAGCAGCTTAGGCAGCAACACCGGGGAGCTGTTTTTT.

The chain couples TRBV12-3 or TRBV12-4 to TRBJ1-5; D is ambiguous. This CDR3 comprises 13 residues. Trimming removed 6 bases at V and 2 bases at J, with 8 bases between. This chain's CDR3 is CASRLGGNQPQHF. CDR3 in DNA: TGTGCCAGCAGATTGGGAGGCAATCAGCCCCAGCATTTT.

The V gene is TRBV6-5, the J gene TRBJ2-1; 10 bases map to TRBD2. Germline CDR1 reads MNHEY; CDR2 reads SVGAGI. The CDR3 totals 14 residues. V shed 6 bases, J shed 7 bases, and the junction held 6 bases outside the gene matches. The CDR3 sequence: CASSPSGSRNEQFF. In DNA, the CDR3 is TGTGCCAGCAGCCCTAGCGGGAGTAGGAATGAGCAGTTCTTC.

The chain links TRBV6-1 to TRBJ2-7; D might be TRBD2 (5 bases). The V gene's germline CDR1 is MNHNS and CDR2 SASEGT. Trimming shortened V by 6 bases and J by 7 bases, and 19 bases separated the two germline ends. The CDR3 is 14 residues long. The CDR3 is CASRPEEGSGEQYV. Here the CDR3 DNA reads TGTGCCAGCAGACCCGAAGAGGGCTCGGGTGAGCAGTACGTC.

This clonotype has ten or more counts. J is TRBJ2-1 and V is TRBV12-3 or TRBV12-4, with 8 bases lining up with TRBD2. The V gene end was trimmed by 5 bases and the J gene end by 2 bases; junction bases not matched to a gene: 5. This CDR3 region has 15 residues. CDR3 sequence (DNA): TGTGCCAGCAGTGTAGGACTAGCACCCTACAATGAGCAGTTCTTC. Protein sequence: CASSVGLAPYNEQFF.

This chain links TRBV7-9 with TRBJ2-4, with a tentative D call TRBD2 (6 bases). The germline V and J ends were trimmed by 4 bases and 7 bases, with 14 bases remaining between them. The germline V gene encodes CDR1 SEHNR and CDR2 FQNEAQ (reference sequence). This CDR3 has 14 amino acids. CDR3 coding DNA: TGTGCCAGCAGCTCCTCTACCGGAGGGAACATTCAGTACTTC. Translation: CASSSSTGGNIQYF.

This clonotype was counted many times. The gene calls are TRBV9 and TRBJ1-6; D might be TRBD1 (5 bases). Germline V gene lookup returns CDR1 SGDLS and CDR2 YYNGEE. The CDR3 spans 17 residues. V was pared by 0 bases and J by 7 bases, with 17 bases between. CDR3 protein: CASSVAAGDRGNSPLHF. The CDR3 nucleotides are TGTGCCAGCAGCGTAGCTGCCGGCGACAGAGGGAATTCACCCCTCCACTTT.

The genes are TRBV7-8 and TRBJ2-3; a weak D match, TRBD2 (6 bases). V shed 2 bases and J shed 2 bases, with 17 bases lying between them. This CDR3 has 17 residues. Germline values: CDR1 SGHVS, CDR2 FQNEAQ. CDR3 sequence: CASSLLSAGPITDTQYF. The CDR3 DNA is TGTGCCAGCAGCTTATTATCGGCGGGACCGATCACAGATACGCAGTATTTT.